One and the same sample provided the 10 T cell receptor beta chains below, sequenced in a study of cytomegalovirus exposure and HLA in healthy donors. 13 Jbeta primers and 60 Vbeta primers were used for the PCR. Some clones are missing from TCRdb's copy, which holds only in-frame ones; the method was immunoSEQ multiplex PCR. The sample has fewer than 180,000 clones; 75% to 85% are singletons. Sequenced material: PBMCs. Receptors were obtained from a human donor in good health.

The chain employs TRBV6-1 and TRBJ2-1; no definite D call. In germline, CDR1 is MNHNS, CDR2 SASEGT. The CDR3 extends over 14 amino acids. V dropped 5 bases and J dropped 3 bases, with 11 bases sitting between them. DNA of the CDR3: TGTGCCAGCAGTCCCCCCGAGGACTACAATGAGCAGTTCTTC. Its translation: CASSPPEDYNEQFF.

In nucleotides, the CDR3 is TGTGCCCTAAGCGGGGGGCCCTTCGTCCGCCAGTACTTC. Encoded protein: CALSGGPFVRQYF. The chain has TRBV7-9 and TRBJ2-5; 9 nucleotides agree with TRBD2. The J segment lost 10 bases and the V segment lost 11 bases, leaving 14 bases of the junction unmatched. CDR3 length: 13 amino acids. CDR1 SEHNR and CDR2 FQNEAQ come from the germline V gene (reference sequence).

This sequence joins TRBV29-1 and TRBJ2-5; 10 nucleotides match TRBD1. The CDR3 contains 15 residues. Germline V CDR1 and CDR2: SQVTM, ANQGSEA. V gave up 4 bases and J gave up 1 base; unmatched junction bases: 6. CDR3 amino acids: CSVGQGAFGQETQYF. CDR3 bases: TGCAGCGTTGGACAGGGGGCATTTGGCCAAGAGACCCAGTACTTC.

This clone showed up just a few times. The chain is built from TRBV6-5 and TRBJ1-1, with 10 bases lining up with TRBD1. V lost 0 bases to trimming and J lost 5 bases; unmatched junction nucleotides: 6. Germline values: CDR1 MNHEY, CDR2 SVGAGI. The CDR3 runs to 16 residues. The CDR3 reads CASSYSIDRGLTEAFF. CDR3 in DNA: TGTGCCAGCAGTTACTCGATTGACAGGGGGCTTACTGAAGCTTTCTTT.

This clone was seen just once. This chain connects TRBV7-2 to TRBJ1-2, with D perhaps TRBD1 (6 bases). Per the germline V gene, CDR1 is SGHTA and CDR2 is FQGNSA. The V end lost 5 bases, the J end lost 7 bases, and 20 bases lay between the germline ends. The CDR3 length is 15 residues. The CDR3 coding sequence is TGTGCCAGCAGCCCAGACATGGGGGGGCCCGTTGGCTACACCTTC. Its protein is CASSPDMGGPVGYTF.

This clone was seen more than once but under ten times. This chain joins TRBV30 and TRBJ2-7, with 10 positions matching TRBD1. V shed 8 bases and J 6 bases; nucleotides not matched to a gene: 4. This CDR3 has 11 residues. The V gene's germline CDR1 is GTSNPN and CDR2 SVGIG (reference sequence). The CDR3 protein is CANGDRGEQYF. The CDR3 DNA sequence: TGTGCCAACGGGGACAGGGGCGAGCAGTACTTC. The variable domain in full, with the rest retrieved from reference TRBV30 and TRBJ2-7, is SQTIHQWPATLVQPVGSPLSLECTVEGTSNPNLYWYRQAAGRGLQLLFYSVGIGQISSEVPQNLSASRPQDRQFILSSKKLLLSDSGFYLCANGDRGEQYFGPGTRLTVT.

CDR3 bases: TGTGCCAGCAGCTTCGCCGACCTGGGTGGGGCGTGGGGAAACACCATATATTTT. This sequence encodes CASSFADLGGAWGNTIYF. This chain joins TRBV7-9 and TRBJ1-3; D possibly corresponds to TRBD1 (5 bases). With 3 bases removed from V and 4 bases from J, the gap between germline ends came to 22 bases. The CDR3 consists of 18 residues. Germline-derived CDR1 and CDR2 are SEHNR and FQNEAQ (reference sequence).

The chain is built from TRBV6-5 and TRBJ1-1, with TRBD1 matching over 7 bases. There are 15 residues in the CDR3. J gave up 4 bases and V 6 bases, and 11 bases lay outside the gene matches. Per the germline V gene, CDR1 is MNHEY and CDR2 is SVGAGI. The CDR3 here is CASRRDRIGGTEAFF. The CDR3, as DNA: TGTGCCAGCAGAAGGGACAGAATAGGAGGCACTGAAGCTTTCTTT.

The rearrangement links TRBV19 to TRBJ1-1; D possibly corresponds to TRBD1 (5 bases). The CDR3 runs 15 residues. V was cut by 7 bases and J by 0 bases, with 15 bases left in between. Germline assignment: CDR1 LNHDA and CDR2 SQIVND (reference sequence). The CDR3 sequence: CASTERTGLNTEAFF. For the CDR3, the DNA is TGTGCCAGTACCGAACGAACAGGCTTGAACACTGAAGCTTTCTTT.

This clone has just one count. V is TRBV7-2 and J is TRBJ2-5; D not certain. V lost 3 bases and J 0 bases, leaving 11 bases between the germline ends. The germline CDR1 and CDR2 sequences are SGHTA and FQGNSA. This CDR3 contains 15 residues. Here the CDR3 reads CASSFGGKYQETQYF. The CDR3 DNA reads as TGTGCCAGCAGCTTCGGCGGAAAGTACCAAGAGACCCAGTACTTC.